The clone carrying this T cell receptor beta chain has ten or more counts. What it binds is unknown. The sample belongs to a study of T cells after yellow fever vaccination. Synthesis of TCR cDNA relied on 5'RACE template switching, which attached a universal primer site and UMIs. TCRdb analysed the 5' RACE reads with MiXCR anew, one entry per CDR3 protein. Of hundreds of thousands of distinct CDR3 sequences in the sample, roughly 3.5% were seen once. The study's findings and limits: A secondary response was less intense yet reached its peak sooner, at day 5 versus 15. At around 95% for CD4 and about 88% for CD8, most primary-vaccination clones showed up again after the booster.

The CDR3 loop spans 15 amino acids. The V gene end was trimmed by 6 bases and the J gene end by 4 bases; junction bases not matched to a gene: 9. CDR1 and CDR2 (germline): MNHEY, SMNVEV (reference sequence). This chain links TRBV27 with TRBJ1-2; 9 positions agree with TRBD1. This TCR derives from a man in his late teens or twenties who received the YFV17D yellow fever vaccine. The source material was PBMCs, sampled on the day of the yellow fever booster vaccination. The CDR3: CASSRTGGASYGYTF. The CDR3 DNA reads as TGTGCCAGCAGCCGTACAGGGGGCGCATCCTATGGCTACACCTTC.